Listed here are 5 T cell receptor beta chains from one sample, sequenced in a study of blood T cell repertoires in COVID-19. Data came from immunoSEQ multiplex PCR; TCRdb stores just in-frame clones and leaves some out. The sample includes nearly 90,000 clones, roughly 88% seen only once; the top ten take around 0.44%. The sequenced sample consisted of peripheral blood. The receptors originated from a man between 60 and 70 years old with acute or convalescent COVID-19.

V is TRBV5-8 and J is TRBJ1-5, with 8 bases that match TRBD1. Germline CDR1 is SGHTS and CDR2 is YDEGEE. The CDR3 sequence is 14 residues long. Losses at the gene ends were 3 bases for V and 6 bases for J; bases not matched to a gene: 5. CDR3 sequence reads: CASSSRGQGQPQHF. The CDR3 DNA follows: TGTGCCAGCAGCTCCAGGGGGCAGGGTCAGCCCCAGCATTTT.

The rearrangement joins TRBV19 to TRBJ1-1; possibly TRBD1 for D (6 bases). The germline V gene encodes CDR1 LNHDA and CDR2 SQIVND (reference sequence). This CDR3 region has 14 residues. Trimming took off 4 bases at V and 1 base at J, with 10 bases between the two ends. The CDR3 loop reads CASSSMGQNTEAFF. The DNA of the CDR3 is TGTGCCAGTAGTAGTATGGGACAGAACACTGAAGCTTTCTTT.

The V and J genes are TRBV5-1 and TRBJ1-6; 7 nucleotides line up with TRBD1. CDR1 and CDR2 from the germline V gene are SGHRS and YFSETQ. This CDR3 spans 17 amino acids. V lost 4 bases, J lost 3 bases, and 10 bases stayed unmatched. The CDR3 DNA reads as TGCGCCAGCAGCGCGGACAGGTCCAGCGTCTATAATTCACCCCTCCACTTT. It codes for CASSADRSSVYNSPLHF.

The rearrangement uses TRBV27 and TRBJ1-5, with D unclear. The V end lost 3 bases, the J end lost 6 bases, and 15 bases lay between the germline ends. The CDR3 runs 15 residues. CDR1 is MNHEY and CDR2 is SMNVEV in the germline V gene (reference sequence). The CDR3 here is CASSLRRAAGQPQHF. DNA for the CDR3: TGTGCCAGCAGTTTGCGGAGGGCGGCCGGTCAGCCCCAGCATTTT.

The V and J genes are TRBV5-1 and TRBJ1-4, with 9 bases that match TRBD1. CDR1 and CDR2 (germline): SGHRS, YFSETQ. Trimming removed 5 bases from V and 7 bases from J; junction bases left unmatched: 3. The CDR3 extends over 13 amino acids. The CDR3 DNA sequence: TGCGCCAGCAGTCCGGGACAGGGTGAAAAACTGTTTTTT. It specifies CASSPGQGEKLFF. The full variable domain, with the rest looked up from reference TRBV5-1 and TRBJ1-4, is KAGVTQTPRYLIKTRGQQVTLSCSPISGHRSVSWYQQTPGQGLQFLFEYFSETQRNKGNFPGRFSGRQFSNSRSEMNVSTLELGDSALYLCASSPGQGEKLFFGSGTQLSVL.